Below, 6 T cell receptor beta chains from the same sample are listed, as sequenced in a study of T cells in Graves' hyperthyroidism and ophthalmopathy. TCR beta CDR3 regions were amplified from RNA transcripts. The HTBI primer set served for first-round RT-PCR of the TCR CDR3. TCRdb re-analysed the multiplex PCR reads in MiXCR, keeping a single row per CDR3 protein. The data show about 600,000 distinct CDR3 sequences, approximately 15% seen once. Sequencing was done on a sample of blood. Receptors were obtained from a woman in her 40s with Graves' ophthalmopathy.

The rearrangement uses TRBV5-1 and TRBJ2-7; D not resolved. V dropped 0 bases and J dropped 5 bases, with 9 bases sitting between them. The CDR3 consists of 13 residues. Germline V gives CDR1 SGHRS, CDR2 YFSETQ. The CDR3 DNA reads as TGCGCCAGCAGCTTGGTCGGTAGGGACGAGCAGTACTTC. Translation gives CASSLVGRDEQYF.

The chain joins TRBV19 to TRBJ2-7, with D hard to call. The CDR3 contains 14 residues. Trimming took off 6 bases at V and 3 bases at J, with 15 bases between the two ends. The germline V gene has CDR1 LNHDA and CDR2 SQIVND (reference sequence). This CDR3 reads CASSIGDASYEQYF. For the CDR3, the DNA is TGTGCCAGTAGCATTGGGGATGCGAGCTACGAGCAGTACTTC.

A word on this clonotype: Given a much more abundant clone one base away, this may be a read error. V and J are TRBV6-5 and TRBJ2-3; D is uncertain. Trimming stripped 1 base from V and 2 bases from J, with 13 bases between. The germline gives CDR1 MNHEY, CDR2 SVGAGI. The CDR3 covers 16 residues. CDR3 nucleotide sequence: TGTGCCAGCAGTTACTTTGGGGATGGCCCCACAGATACGCAGTATTTT. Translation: CASSYFGDGPTDTQYF.

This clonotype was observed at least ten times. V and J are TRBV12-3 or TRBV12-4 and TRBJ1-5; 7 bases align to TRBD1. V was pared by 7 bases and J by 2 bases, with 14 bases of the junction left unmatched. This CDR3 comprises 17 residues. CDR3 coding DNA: TGTGCCAGCACTCAAGGGGGCAGGCCCCTAGGCAATCAGCCCCAGCATTTT. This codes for CASTQGGRPLGNQPQHF.

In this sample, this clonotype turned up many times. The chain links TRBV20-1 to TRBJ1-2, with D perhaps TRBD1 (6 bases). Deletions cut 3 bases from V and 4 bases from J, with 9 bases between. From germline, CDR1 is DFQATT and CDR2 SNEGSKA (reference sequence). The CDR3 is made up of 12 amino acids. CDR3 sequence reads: CSARPGAYGYTF. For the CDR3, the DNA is TGCAGTGCTAGGCCAGGGGCCTATGGCTACACCTTC.

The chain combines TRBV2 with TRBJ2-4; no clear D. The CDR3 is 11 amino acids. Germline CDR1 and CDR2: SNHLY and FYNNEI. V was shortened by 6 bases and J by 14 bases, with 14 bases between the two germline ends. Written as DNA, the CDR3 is TGTGCCAGCAGCGACTGGAATCAGGAGTACTTC. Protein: CASSDWNQEYF.